The next 29 T cell receptor beta chains were all read from a single sample in a study of siplizumab effects on memory and regulatory T cells. Generated by immunoSEQ multiplex PCR, the TCRdb table keeps only in-frame clones and is missing some. The table includes roughly 93,000 clones, roughly 94% detected once. The specimen sequenced was non-Treg CD4+ T cells sorted from blood. Receptor source: a human donor in good health.

The chain's CDR3 is CASSALAGAYYEQYF. Written as DNA, the CDR3 is TGTGCCAGCAGCGCACTAGCGGGAGCTTACTACGAGCAGTACTTC. The chain employs TRBV28 and TRBJ2-7; 11 bases are shared with TRBD2. Per germline, CDR1 MDHEN and CDR2 SYDVKM. This CDR3 has 15 residues. V lost 6 bases to trimming and J lost 3 bases; unmatched junction nucleotides: 7.

The V call is TRBV30, the J call TRBJ2-2; no firm D call. CDR1 GTSNPN and CDR2 SVGIG come from the germline V gene (reference sequence). The CDR3 spans 15 residues. V lost 0 bases to trimming and J lost 2 bases, with 10 bases between them. The CDR3 DNA follows: TGTGCCTGGAGTGTACGTCCAGACAACACCGGGGAGCTGTTTTTT. It codes for CAWSVRPDNTGELFF.

The genes are TRBV5-1 and TRBJ1-5; D uncertain. The V end lost 0 bases, the J end lost 7 bases, and 11 bases lay between the germline ends. The CDR3 extends over 14 amino acids. Germline values: CDR1 SGHRS, CDR2 YFSETQ. This chain's CDR3 is CASSLDGYPQPQHF. The CDR3 DNA sequence: TGCGCCAGCAGCTTGGACGGGTATCCGCAGCCCCAGCATTTT. Together with reference TRBV5-1 and TRBJ1-5, the CDR3 gives the full variable domain: KAGVTQTPRYLIKTRGQQVTLSCSPISGHRSVSWYQQTPGQGLQFLFEYFSETQRNKGNFPGRFSGRQFSNSRSEMNVSTLELGDSALYLCASSLDGYPQPQHFGDGTRLSIL.

The chain joins TRBV27 to TRBJ2-1, with D maybe TRBD2 (5 bases). This CDR3 contains 13 residues. CDR1 and CDR2 from the germline V gene are MNHEY and SMNVEV (reference sequence). V lost 2 bases to trimming and J lost 9 bases, with 11 bases between them. CDR3 nucleotides: TGTGCCAGCAGTTTACCCACTAGAGGTGAGCAGTTCTTC. This codes for CASSLPTRGEQFF.

This clone was observed once. J is TRBJ2-3 and V is TRBV7-9, with D tentatively TRBD2 (5 bases). The germline V and J ends were trimmed by 7 bases and 5 bases, with 13 bases remaining between them. The length of the CDR3 is 13 residues. CDR1 is SEHNR, CDR2 FQNEAQ, per germline (reference sequence). The CDR3 region has the DNA TGTGCCAGCATCCCGGGGATGGGAGATACGCAGTATTTT. Amino acid sequence: CASIPGMGDTQYF.

The chain employs TRBV19 and TRBJ1-1, with unresolved D. Trimming left V 3 bases short and J 4 bases short, with 12 bases between. Germline CDR1 LNHDA, CDR2 SQIVND (reference sequence). This CDR3 has 14 amino acids. The CDR3 region is CASSIPGPVTEAFF. As DNA, the CDR3 is TGTGCCAGTAGTATTCCAGGACCGGTCACTGAAGCTTTCTTT. Using reference TRBV19 and TRBJ1-1 for the parts outside the CDR3, the full variable domain is DGGITQSPKYLFRKEGQNVTLSCEQNLNHDAMYWYRQDPGQGLRLIYYSQIVNDFQKGDIAEGYSVSREKKESFPLTVTSAQKNPTAFYLCASSIPGPVTEAFFGQGTRLTVV.

The CDR3 DNA sequence: TGTGCCAGCAGTTTAAGTGCTCGGGGCTACACCTTC. Translating it yields CASSLSARGYTF. This rearrangement joins TRBV28 to TRBJ1-2; D unclear. Trimming left V 2 bases short and J 8 bases short, with 9 bases between. The CDR3 is 12 amino acids. Germline CDR1 is MDHEN and CDR2 is SYDVKM.

This clone was seen only once. V usage is TRBV28 and J usage is TRBJ1-5; D ambiguous. CDR3 size: 14 residues. In germline, CDR1 is MDHEN, CDR2 SYDVKM. V shed 8 bases and J shed 0 bases, with 11 bases lying between them. The CDR3 DNA reads TGTGCCAGCGGGCGTTTTGATAGCAATCAGCCCCAGCATTTT. It specifies CASGRFDSNQPQHF.

This clone has a handful of counts. The junction departs from germline at one end; a sequencing error may be responsible. This chain uses TRBV19 with TRBJ1-5; 8 nucleotides line up with TRBD1. The length of the CDR3 is 15 residues. Germline V CDR1 and CDR2: LNHDA, SQIVND (reference sequence). The DNA for the CDR3 is TGTGCCAGTAGCTGGGGCCCAGGGGGCAATGAGCCCCAGCATTTT. Translation gives CASSWGPGGNEPQHF.

J is TRBJ1-2 and V is TRBV27; D gene ambiguous. The CDR3 consists of 17 residues. With 0 bases removed from V and 8 bases from J, the gap between germline ends came to 22 bases. Germline CDR1 reads MNHEY; CDR2 reads SMNVEV (reference sequence). Here the CDR3 DNA reads TGTGCCAGCAGTTTATCGGGGTTTGGCGGACGACCTGGGGGCTACACCTTC. Its translation: CASSLSGFGGRPGGYTF.

The genes are TRBV20-1 and TRBJ2-2; TRBD2 might be the D (5 bases). The germline CDR1 and CDR2 sequences are DFQATT and SNEGSKA (reference sequence). The CDR3 is 11 residues long. Trimming left V 7 bases short and J 8 bases short, with 11 bases between. CDR3 bases: TGCAGTGTTTGGGGAGTGGGGGAGCTGTTTTTT. This encodes CSVWGVGELFF.

V gene TRBV19 combines with J gene TRBJ2-3, with D unclear. Germline V gene sequence: CDR1 LNHDA, CDR2 SQIVND (reference sequence). There are 14 residues in the CDR3. The germline V and J ends were trimmed by 6 bases and 6 bases, with 16 bases remaining between them. The CDR3 protein is CASRRLSGGDTQYF. Here the CDR3 DNA reads TGTGCCAGTAGGAGGCTTTCGGGCGGTGATACGCAGTATTTT.

The gene calls are TRBV28 and TRBJ2-3; TRBD1 might be the D (5 bases). The ends were cut back, 7 bases at V and 2 bases at J, with 16 bases in the middle. CDR1 is MDHEN, CDR2 SYDVKM, per germline. The CDR3 loop spans 15 amino acids. The CDR3 region is CASTSMGPDTDTQYF. The CDR3 DNA follows: TGTGCCAGCACCTCTATGGGGCCCGACACAGATACGCAGTATTTT.

This sequence joins TRBV5-5 and TRBJ2-1, with D maybe TRBD2 (5 bases). V was cut by 4 bases and J by 0 bases, with 11 bases left in between. Germline-derived CDR1 and CDR2 are SGHKS and YYEKEE (reference sequence). This CDR3 spans 15 amino acids. CDR3 DNA sequence: TGTGCCAGCAGCCTAGGACTTGGCTCCTACAATGAGCAGTTCTTC. The encoded protein is CASSLGLGSYNEQFF.

This chain links TRBV30 with TRBJ1-6; D gene unclear. CDR1 and CDR2 (germline): GTSNPN, SVGIG (reference sequence). CDR3 length: 13 amino acids. Deletions cut 0 bases from V and 7 bases from J, with 7 bases between. The CDR3, as DNA: TGTGCCTGGAGTGTACCTGTCAATTCACCCCTCCACTTT. It yields the protein CAWSVPVNSPLHF.

This chain uses TRBV15 with TRBJ2-5; 8 nucleotides match TRBD1. The junction had 2 bases not matched to a gene; V was cut back by 0 bases and J by 2 bases. The length of the CDR3 is 15 residues. The V gene's germline CDR1 is LNHNV and CDR2 YYDKDF (reference sequence). The CDR3 loop reads CATSRDRTGQETQYF. CDR3 nucleotide sequence: TGTGCCACCAGCAGAGATCGGACAGGGCAAGAGACCCAGTACTTC.

The V and J genes are TRBV5-8 and TRBJ1-6, with 9 bases matching TRBD1. The V and J ends lost 3 bases and 9 bases, in that order; junction bases with no gene match: 7. Looked up from germline, CDR1 is SGHTS and CDR2 is YDEGEE. CDR3 length equals 15 residues. CDR3 sequence reads: CASSWGQGGFSPLHF. CDR3 in DNA: TGTGCCAGCAGCTGGGGACAGGGAGGCTTTTCACCCCTCCACTTT.

V is TRBV11-3 and J is TRBJ2-1, with 9 bases lining up with TRBD2. CDR1 is SGHNT and CDR2 is YENEEA in the germline V gene. J gave up 9 bases and V 5 bases, and 17 bases lay outside the gene matches. CDR3 size: 17 residues. The CDR3 DNA follows: TGTGCCAGCAGCCAGAAAGTAGCGGGAGTAGGTGCCCGTGAGCAGTTCTTC. This translates into CASSQKVAGVGAREQFF.

The chain uses TRBV14 and TRBJ1-2; D may be TRBD1 (5 bases). The length of the CDR3 is 13 residues. Germline CDR1 SGHDN, CDR2 FVKESK. Trimming stripped 2 bases from V and 4 bases from J, with 8 bases between. CDR3 bases: TGTGCCAGCAGCCAACAGGGCCTCTATGGCTACACCTTC. Protein sequence: CASSQQGLYGYTF.

The chain joins TRBV28 to TRBJ1-4; D is undetermined. With 6 bases removed from V and 7 bases from J, the gap between germline ends came to 9 bases. The CDR3 runs 12 residues. Per the germline V gene, CDR1 is MDHEN and CDR2 is SYDVKM. CDR3 DNA: TGTGCCAGCAGGGTCGGACCTGAAAAACTGTTTTTT. This codes for CASRVGPEKLFF.

The V call is TRBV27, the J call TRBJ2-1, with D unclear. The CDR3 has 13 amino acids. V gave up 2 bases and J gave up 5 bases, with 7 bases separating them. In germline, CDR1 is MNHEY, CDR2 SMNVEV (reference sequence). CDR3 residues: CASSLDRDNEQFF. DNA of the CDR3: TGTGCCAGCAGTTTAGATCGAGACAATGAGCAGTTCTTC.

The chain is built from TRBV11-3 and TRBJ2-7, with 7 bases fitting TRBD2. From germline, CDR1 is SGHNT and CDR2 YENEEA. The CDR3 totals 14 residues. V lost 0 bases, J lost 6 bases, and 5 bases stayed unmatched. The CDR3 sequence is CASSLDRTGGEQYF. For the CDR3, the DNA is TGTGCCAGCAGCTTAGATCGAACGGGGGGCGAGCAGTACTTC. Supplemented by reference TRBV11-3 and TRBJ2-7, the full variable domain reads EAGVVQSPRYKIIEKKQPVAFWCNPISGHNTLYWYLQNLGQGPELLIRYENEEAVDDSQLPKDRFSAERLKGVDSTLKIQPAELGDSAVYLCASSLDRTGGEQYFGPGTRLTVT.

With regard to this clone: Germline is not matched at one junction end, which may reflect a read error. The rearrangement links TRBV5-1 to TRBJ2-3, with TRBD2 identical over 9 bases. CDR3 length: 16 amino acids. Germline V gene lookup returns CDR1 SGHRS and CDR2 YFSETQ. The CDR3 spells CASSPDPGTSRDTQYF. The CDR3 region has the DNA TGCGCCAGCAGCCCGGACCCCGGGACTAGCAGAGATACGCAGTATTTT.

The CDR3 nucleotides read TGTGCCAGCAGCATCCCCTGGGCGGGACTCAACTACTCTGGAAACACCATATATTTT. This translates into CASSIPWAGLNYSGNTIYF. The genes are TRBV21-1 and TRBJ1-3. TRBV21-1 has pseudogene status. The CDR3 has 19 amino acids.

This rearrangement joins TRBV5-4 to TRBJ1-3; D might be TRBD1 (5 bases). V lost 0 bases, J lost 1 base, and 8 bases lay in between. Germline V gives CDR1 SGHNT, CDR2 YYREEE (reference sequence). This CDR3 is built from 15 residues. The CDR3 protein is CASSLGGGSGNTIYF. DNA for the CDR3: TGTGCCAGCAGCTTGGGGGGCGGTTCTGGAAACACCATATATTTT.

This clone was counted once. At one boundary the junction diverges from the germline segment, which might be a read error. This chain joins TRBV7-3 and TRBJ2-3, with a tentative D call TRBD2 (6 bases). Germline CDR1 reads SGHTA; CDR2 reads FQGTGA. CDR3 length equals 15 residues. CDR3 residues: CASSSTTSSIDAQYF. Written as DNA, the CDR3 is TGTGCCAGCAGCTCCACGACTAGTTCCATAGATGCGCAGTATTTT.

The genes are TRBV5-5 and TRBJ1-2; no clear D. The germline V and J ends were trimmed by 0 bases and 2 bases, with 11 bases remaining between them. CDR1 SGHKS and CDR2 YYEKEE come from the germline V gene (reference sequence). The CDR3 length is 15 residues. CDR3 in DNA: TGTGCCAGCAGCTTGGCCCTCGGCAGCAACTATGGCTACACCTTC. Its protein is CASSLALGSNYGYTF.

This chain uses TRBV5-1 with TRBJ1-4; D remains ambiguous. Germline values: CDR1 SGHRS, CDR2 YFSETQ. This CDR3 is 14 amino acids long. Trimming took 4 bases from V and 6 from J, leaving 13 bases between them. Written as DNA, the CDR3 is TGCGCCAGCAGCCCGAACCCTGGAGATGAAAAACTGTTTTTT. Translation gives CASSPNPGDEKLFF.

The rearrangement uses TRBV5-6 and TRBJ1-2; D is possibly TRBD1 (6 bases). V lost 4 bases, J lost 3 bases, and 16 bases lay in between. The CDR3 spans 15 residues. Germline CDR1 SGHDT, CDR2 YYEEEE. CDR3 protein: CASSPERGHYYGYTF. CDR3 nucleotides: TGTGCCAGCAGCCCGGAACGGGGACATTACTATGGCTACACCTTC.